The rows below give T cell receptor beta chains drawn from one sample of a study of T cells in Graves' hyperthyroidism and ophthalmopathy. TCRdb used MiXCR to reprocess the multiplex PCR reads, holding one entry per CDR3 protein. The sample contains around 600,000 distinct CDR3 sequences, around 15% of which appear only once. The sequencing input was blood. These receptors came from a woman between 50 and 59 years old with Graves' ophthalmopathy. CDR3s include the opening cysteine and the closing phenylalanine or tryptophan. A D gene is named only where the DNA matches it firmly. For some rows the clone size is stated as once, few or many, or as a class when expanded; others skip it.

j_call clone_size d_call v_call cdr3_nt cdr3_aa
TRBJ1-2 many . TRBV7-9 TGTGCCAGCAGCTTGTCGCAGGATTATGGCTACACCTTC CASSLSQDYGYTF
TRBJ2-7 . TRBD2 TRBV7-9 TGTGCCAGCAGCTCGGATAGTGGGACTAGCGGGAGGTACGAGCAGTACTTC CASSSDSGTSGRYEQYF
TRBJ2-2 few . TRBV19 TGTGCCAGTAGTGAGGGGACCTATGTCGGGGAGCTGTTTTTT CASSEGTYVGELFF
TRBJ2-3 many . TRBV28 TGTGCCAGCAGGGTCAAACGGGGCTTCGCAGATACGCAGTATTTT CASRVKRGFADTQYF
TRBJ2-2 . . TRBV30 TGTGCCTGGAGTGTACGATTGAGTGAAGCAACGAACACCGGGGAGCTGTTTTTT CAWSVRLSEATNTGELFF
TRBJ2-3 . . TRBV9 TGTGCCAGCAGCTCACAGCCAGATACGCAGTATTTT CASSSQPDTQYF
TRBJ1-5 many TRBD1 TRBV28 TGTGCCAGCAGTCCTCCCACGGGACAGGCCCAGCATTTT CASSPPTGQAQHF
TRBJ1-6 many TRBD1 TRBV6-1 TGTGCCAGCAGTTTATCGGGACAGAATAATTCACCCCTCCACTTT CASSLSGQNNSPLHF
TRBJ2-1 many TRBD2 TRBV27 TGTGCCAGCAGTTTACTCCCTAGCGGGACCACCTACAATGAGCAGTTCTTC CASSLLPSGTTYNEQFF
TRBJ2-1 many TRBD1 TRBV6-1 TGTGCCAGCAGGCTGACAGGGGGGTTACACAATGAGCAGTTCTTC CASRLTGGLHNEQFF
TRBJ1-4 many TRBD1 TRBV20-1 TGCAGTGCTAGCTCAGGGGGCGCGGGTGAAAAACTGTTTTTT CSASSGGAGEKLFF
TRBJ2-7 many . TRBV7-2 TGTGCCAGCAGCTCCAACCTCGGGACGGAAACTACCCACGAGCAGTACTTC CASSSNLGTETTHEQYF
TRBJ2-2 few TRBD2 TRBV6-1 TGTGCCAGCAGTTCTCCTAGCGGACCGAACACCGGGGAGCTGTTTTTT CASSSPSGPNTGELFF
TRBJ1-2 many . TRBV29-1 TGCAGCGCGGGGGGAGGGACCCTACACGACTATGGCTACACCTTC CSAGGGTLHDYGYTF